This is a list of T cell receptor beta chains from one sample in a study of shared T cell receptors in the human thymus. The data were produced by immunoSEQ multiplex PCR, yet TCRdb's version contains in-frame clones alone and is incomplete. This table holds 700,000 or so clones, 80% to 90% found once. These sequences were also reported in another study, on human thymus T cells.

The specimen was thymocytes. These receptors were obtained from a girl under three years old with a congenital heart defect. Both conserved end residues are part of each CDR3. The order of the fields is J gene, D gene, clone size, V gene, CDR3 protein, CDR3 DNA. The D gene is left open where the match is weak. Size values are once, few and many counts, or a class for expanded clones, and some rows have none.

J: TRBJ1-4; D: .; size: .; V: TRBV4-2; CDR3: CASSQGRRGNEKLFF; DNA: TGTGCCAGCAGCCAAGGCCGACGAGGGAATGAAAAACTGTTTTTT
J: TRBJ2-5; D: .; size: .; V: TRBV4-1; CDR3: CASSQARSLSRKETQYF; DNA: TGCGCCAGCAGCCAAGCGAGGAGCCTCTCTCGGAAGGAGACCCAGTACTTC
J: TRBJ2-3; D: .; size: .; V: TRBV19; CDR3: CASSIAKRGDTQYF; DNA: TGTGCCAGTAGTATAGCTAAGAGGGGGGATACGCAGTATTTT
J: TRBJ1-4; D: TRBD1; size: once; V: TRBV15; CDR3: CATSRETGGDEKLFF; DNA: TGTGCCACCAGCAGAGAGACAGGGGGCGATGAAAAACTGTTTTTT
J: TRBJ2-3; D: .; size: .; V: TRBV7-6; CDR3: CASSAEWAKDTQYF; DNA: TGTGCCAGCAGCGCCGAGTGGGCGAAAGATACGCAGTATTTT
J: TRBJ2-3; D: .; size: .; V: TRBV7-2; CDR3: CASSFRIARDTDTQYF; DNA: TGTGCCAGCAGCTTTAGGATAGCGCGAGACACAGATACGCAGTATTTT
J: TRBJ1-2; D: .; size: .; V: TRBV5-1; CDR3: CASSLGGPYGYTF; DNA: TGCGCCAGCAGCTTGGGAGGTCCTTATGGCTACACCTTC
J: TRBJ1-2; D: TRBD1; size: .; V: TRBV19; CDR3: CASSIFGRDRGPGYTF; DNA: TGTGCCAGTAGTATTTTTGGGAGGGACAGGGGGCCGGGCTACACCTTC
J: TRBJ2-5; D: .; size: .; V: TRBV18; CDR3: CASSCKDSQETQYF; DNA: TGTGCCAGCTCGTGCAAGGACAGCCAAGAGACCCAGTACTTC
J: TRBJ1-5; D: TRBD1; size: .; V: TRBV6-1; CDR3: CASSRDRCTNQPQHF; DNA: TGTGCCAGCAGTAGGGACAGGTGTACAAATCAGCCCCAGCATTTT
J: TRBJ2-4; D: TRBD1; size: .; V: TRBV7-2; CDR3: CASSAPGQGRNIQYF; DNA: TGTGCCAGCAGCGCCCCGGGACAGGGTAGGAACATTCAGTACTTC
J: TRBJ2-3; D: TRBD2; size: .; V: TRBV5-6; CDR3: CASSLSRGTIVGSTDTQYF; DNA: TGTGCCAGCAGCTTGAGCCGGGGGACTATTGTGGGTAGCACAGATACGCAGTATTTT
J: TRBJ2-7; D: .; size: .; V: TRBV10-2; CDR3: CASSLQPGKSVGSYEQYF; DNA: TGCGCCAGCAGTTTACAGCCAGGGAAGAGTGTGGGCTCCTACGAGCAGTACTTC
J: TRBJ2-5; D: .; size: .; V: TRBV11-2; CDR3: CASSLILREGETQYF; DNA: TGTGCCAGCAGCTTAATACTCAGGGAAGGAGAGACCCAGTACTTC
J: TRBJ1-2; D: TRBD1; size: .; V: TRBV28; CDR3: CASSPGDREDYGYTF; DNA: TGTGCCAGCAGTCCTGGGGACAGGGAAGACTATGGCTACACCTTC
J: TRBJ1-2; D: .; size: .; V: TRBV7-2; CDR3: CASSLASISNYGYTF; DNA: TGTGCCAGCAGCTTAGCTAGCATTTCTAACTATGGCTACACCTTC
J: TRBJ1-1; D: .; size: .; V: TRBV7-4; CDR3: CASMGSSEAFF; DNA: TGTGCCAGCATGGGCAGTTCAGAAGCTTTCTTT
J: TRBJ1-2; D: .; size: .; V: TRBV27; CDR3: CASSPSQGRYGYTF; DNA: TGTGCCAGCAGTCCCTCACAGGGACGCTATGGCTACACCTTC
J: TRBJ1-1; D: .; size: .; V: TRBV28; CDR3: CASGTTPMTEAFF; DNA: TGTGCCAGCGGGACTACTCCGATGACTGAAGCTTTCTTT
J: TRBJ2-3; D: .; size: .; V: TRBV7-9; CDR3: CASSLMGLSLPQYF; DNA: TGTGCCAGCAGCTTAATGGGCTTGTCGCTTCCGCAGTATTTT
J: TRBJ2-1; D: .; size: .; V: TRBV5-1; CDR3: CASSFSGMKSSYNEQFF; DNA: TGCGCCAGCAGCTTTTCGGGTATGAAGAGCTCCTACAATGAGCAGTTCTTC
J: TRBJ1-2; D: TRBD1; size: .; V: TRBV5-4; CDR3: CASSLVRGLNYGYTF; DNA: TGTGCCAGCAGCTTGGTTAGGGGGCTGAACTATGGCTACACCTTC
J: TRBJ2-3; D: .; size: .; V: TRBV5-6; CDR3: CASSRTSDTDTQYF; DNA: TGTGCCAGCAGCAGAACTTCCGACACAGATACGCAGTATTTT
J: TRBJ2-2; D: TRBD2; size: .; V: TRBV9; CDR3: CASSLWGGTIGELFF; DNA: TGTGCCAGCAGCCTTTGGGGGGGGACGATCGGGGAGCTGTTTTTT
J: TRBJ1-3; D: .; size: .; V: TRBV19; CDR3: CASMGASSGNTIYF; DNA: TGTGCCAGTATGGGGGCGAGCTCTGGAAACACCATATATTTT
J: TRBJ1-2; D: .; size: .; V: TRBV28; CDR3: CASSLSREDYGYTF; DNA: TGTGCCAGCAGTTTATCCCGGGAGGACTATGGCTACACCTTC
J: TRBJ1-1; D: TRBD1; size: .; V: TRBV18; CDR3: CASSPPPQGATEAFF; DNA: TGTGCCAGCTCACCACCGCCGCAGGGGGCAACTGAAGCTTTCTTT
J: TRBJ1-1; D: .; size: .; V: TRBV18; CDR3: CASLTVGGSTEAFF; DNA: TGTGCCAGCCTCACCGTGGGGGGGAGCACTGAAGCTTTCTTT
J: TRBJ2-6; D: .; size: .; V: TRBV28; CDR3: CASSLRGFTGANVLTF; DNA: TGTGCCAGCAGTTTACGAGGGTTTACTGGGGCCAACGTCCTGACTTTC
J: TRBJ2-7; D: TRBD1; size: .; V: TRBV23-1; CDR3: CASSQSGQGYEQYF; DNA: TGCGCCAGCAGTCAAAGTGGACAGGGATACGAGCAGTACTTC
J: TRBJ1-2; D: .; size: .; V: TRBV9; CDR3: CASTRPSLVYGYTF; DNA: TGTGCCAGCACCCGCCCATCACTGGTCTATGGCTACACCTTC
J: TRBJ2-1; D: TRBD1; size: .; V: TRBV7-9; CDR3: CASSPRDRAGSYNEQFF; DNA: TGTGCCAGCAGCCCCCGGGACAGGGCGGGCTCCTACAATGAGCAGTTCTTC
J: TRBJ1-1; D: .; size: .; V: TRBV20-1; CDR3: CSAYKGSGFF; DNA: TGCAGTGCCTATAAGGGGTCGGGTTTCTTT
J: TRBJ1-1; D: .; size: .; V: TRBV4-1; CDR3: CASSFSVKLNTEAFF; DNA: TGCGCCAGCAGCTTCAGTGTCAAACTGAACACTGAAGCTTTCTTT
J: TRBJ1-6; D: TRBD1; size: few; V: TRBV19; CDR3: CASSISLGPGQGAIGDTSPLHF; DNA: TGTGCCAGTAGTATTAGTCTGGGGCCGGGACAGGGGGCGATTGGCGATACCTCACCCCTCCACTTT
J: TRBJ2-1; D: TRBD2; size: once; V: TRBV27; CDR3: CASSPLPTLRLAGELIYNEQFF; DNA: TGTGCCAGCAGTCCACTACCAACACTCAGACTAGCGGGGGAACTTATCTACAATGAGCAGTTCTTC
J: TRBJ2-1; D: .; size: .; V: TRBV5-1; CDR3: CASSPGFEAYNEQFF; DNA: TGCGCCAGCAGCCCGGGGTTTGAAGCCTACAATGAGCAGTTCTTC
J: TRBJ1-5; D: .; size: .; V: TRBV19; CDR3: CASSSGTEDGPQHF; DNA: TGTGCCAGTAGTAGCGGGACGGAGGATGGGCCCCAGCATTTT
J: TRBJ1-1; D: .; size: once; V: TRBV27; CDR3: CASGDFWTEAFF; DNA: TGTGCCAGCGGTGACTTCTGGACTGAAGCTTTCTTT
J: TRBJ1-2; D: .; size: once; V: TRBV19; CDR3: CASRTALNYGYTF; DNA: TGTGCCAGTAGGACAGCCTTAAACTATGGCTACACCTTC
J: TRBJ2-1; D: .; size: .; V: TRBV7-9; CDR3: CASSSGTEQFF; DNA: TGTGCCAGCAGCTCCGGGACAGAGCAGTTCTTC
J: TRBJ2-2; D: TRBD1; size: .; V: TRBV27; CDR3: CASSLIRQGSTGELFF; DNA: TGTGCCAGCAGTTTAATTAGACAGGGGAGCACCGGGGAGCTGTTTTTT
J: TRBJ1-3; D: .; size: .; V: TRBV15; CDR3: CATSRDGRGRNTIYF; DNA: TGTGCCACCAGCAGAGATGGCAGGGGAAGAAACACCATATATTTT
J: TRBJ2-3; D: TRBD2; size: .; V: TRBV29-1; CDR3: CSVDKGTSGGPDTQYF; DNA: TGCAGCGTTGACAAAGGGACTAGCGGGGGCCCGGATACGCAGTATTTT
J: TRBJ1-5; D: TRBD1; size: .; V: TRBV27; CDR3: CASSPTGAVEPQHF; DNA: TGTGCCAGCAGTCCAACAGGGGCTGTTGAGCCCCAGCATTTT
J: TRBJ1-2; D: .; size: .; V: TRBV7-4; CDR3: CASSPIRRDYGYTF; DNA: TGTGCCAGCAGCCCCATCCGACGGGACTATGGCTACACCTTC